What follows are 25 T cell receptor beta chains derived from one specimen sequenced in a study of vaccination and CD4 T cells after COVID-19. The Oncomine TCR Beta short-read assay generated sequence data from the DNA of cultured CD4+ T cells. TCRdb used MiXCR to reprocess the PCR reads, holding one entry per CDR3 protein. The repertoire consists of 3,000 to 4,500 distinct CDR3 sequences, with 30% to 40% occurring once and the leading ten covering 20% to 30%. Antigens of these TCRs are unknown. Treatment meaning: roughly ten-day PBMC culture with coronavirus spike peptide pools or control peptides (ViraFEST assay). Specimen: CD4+ T cells from blood, cultured in vitro. Receptors originate from a human donor who had recovered from COVID-19.

This chain joins TRBV7-8 and TRBJ1-1, with D possibly matching TRBD1 (6 bases). Per the germline V gene, CDR1 is SGHVS and CDR2 is FQNEAQ. This CDR3 contains 14 residues. Trimming removed 6 bases from V and 0 bases from J, with 11 bases in between. CDR3 nucleotide sequence: TGTGCCAGCAGTAAAGACAGGTTGAACACTGAAGCTTTCTTT. It yields the protein CASSKDRLNTEAFF.

This clonotype was counted only a few times. The chain joins TRBV30 to TRBJ1-1; the D is unclear. This CDR3 comprises 11 residues. Germline values: CDR1 GTSNPN, CDR2 SVGIG (reference sequence). V was shortened by 7 bases and J by 2 bases, with 8 bases between the two germline ends. CDR3 DNA: TGTGCCTTCCAGGCCAACACTGAAGCTTTCTTT. This sequence encodes CAFQANTEAFF.

This chain uses TRBV7-3 with TRBJ2-1, with 7 bases identical to TRBD2. Germline lookup yields CDR1 SGHTA and CDR2 FQGTGA. The CDR3 is made up of 14 amino acids. J was trimmed by 8 bases and V by 4 bases; bases with no gene match: 8. The CDR3 reads CASSSGTNEYEQFF. The CDR3 region has the DNA TGTGCCAGCAGCTCCGGGACTAATGAATATGAGCAGTTCTTC.

The rearrangement joins TRBV12-3 or TRBV12-4 to TRBJ1-1; D remains unclear. CDR3 length equals 11 residues. Trimming cost V 4 bases and J 7 bases, with 7 bases left between them. DNA of the CDR3: TGTGCCAGCAGTTCAGGACTTGAAGCTTTCTTT. Amino acid sequence: CASSSGLEAFF.

In this sample, this clonotype turned up a few times. The genes are TRBV20-1 and TRBJ1-5; D perhaps matches TRBD1 (6 bases). The CDR3 is made up of 14 amino acids. V lost 6 bases and J lost 0, with 12 bases in between. CDR1 is DFQATT, CDR2 SNEGSKA, per germline (reference sequence). The CDR3 region has the DNA TGCAGTGCCATTCGGACAGATAGCAATCAGCCCCAGCATTTT. Translated, it gives CSAIRTDSNQPQHF.

This rearrangement joins TRBV5-5 to TRBJ2-5; no clear D. Germline V gene data show CDR1 as SGHKS and CDR2 as YYEKEE (reference sequence). The V end lost 1 base, the J end lost 4 bases, and 2 bases lay between the germline ends. This CDR3 has 11 amino acids. This CDR3 is CASSLIETQYF. The CDR3 nucleotides read TGTGCCAGCAGCTTGATAGAGACCCAGTACTTC.

The rearrangement uses TRBV6-1 and TRBJ2-7; 7 positions agree with TRBD1. Germline trimming cut 6 bases from V and 2 bases from J; bases unmatched to any gene: 10. The germline V gene encodes CDR1 MNHNS and CDR2 SASEGT. The CDR3 spans 15 residues. CDR3 bases: TGTGCCAGCAGGGACGACCGACAGGGAACCTACGAGCAGTACTTC. Translated, it gives CASRDDRQGTYEQYF.

This clonotype occurred a few times. V and J are TRBV6-1 and TRBJ1-1, with a tentative D call TRBD1 (6 bases). The germline V and J ends were trimmed by 7 bases and 1 base, with 16 bases remaining between them. Germline V gives CDR1 MNHNS, CDR2 SASEGT. This CDR3 contains 15 residues. Here the CDR3 DNA reads TGTGCCAGCATAGGTCGACAGGAAGGGAACACTGAAGCTTTCTTT. This codes for CASIGRQEGNTEAFF.

The sample holds a few counts of this clonotype. The chain has TRBV18 and TRBJ2-1; D assignment may be TRBD1 or TRBD2 (5 bases each). V lost 6 bases and J 4 bases, leaving 13 bases between the germline ends. Looked up from germline, CDR1 is KGHSH and CDR2 is LQKENI. The CDR3 contains 14 residues. Here the CDR3 reads CASSDGWGYNEQFF. The CDR3 nucleotides are TGTGCCAGCTCCGACGGATGGGGGTACAATGAGCAGTTCTTC.

The chain is built from TRBV20-1 and TRBJ2-4; D might be TRBD1 (7 bases). Trimming shortened V by 0 bases and J by 7 bases, and 16 bases separated the two germline ends. The CDR3 length is 15 residues. Germline CDR1 reads DFQATT; CDR2 reads SNEGSKA (reference sequence). In nucleotides, the CDR3 is TGCAGTGCTAGAGATCGCGGCAGGGGGAGGAACATTCAGTACTTC. Translation: CSARDRGRGRNIQYF.

A few counts support this clonotype. The V call is TRBV6-1, the J call TRBJ2-3; D might be TRBD1 (6 bases). Germline CDR1 reads MNHNS; CDR2 reads SASEGT. Trimming stripped 8 bases from V and 1 base from J, with 13 bases between. The CDR3 is 14 amino acids. CDR3 coding DNA: TGTGCCAGCGCCATTCACAGGGGCACAGATACGCAGTATTTT. Translating gives CASAIHRGTDTQYF.

The chain recombines TRBV21-1 with TRBJ2-7; the table calls TRBD1, which could not be checked here. TRBV21-1 is a recognized pseudogene. The CDR3 is 16 amino acids. The CDR3 coding sequence is TGTGCCAGCAGCAAAGGAGATACAGGGTCCCAAGACGAGCAGTACTTC. Translating gives CASSKGDTGSQDEQYF.

The chain has TRBV12-3 or TRBV12-4 and TRBJ2-7; D is perhaps TRBD1 (5 bases). Deletions cut 7 bases from V and 5 bases from J, with 15 bases between. The CDR3 has 13 amino acids. CDR3 nucleotides: TGTGCCAGCACTGATGCAGGGCTCCACGAGCAGTACTTC. This codes for CASTDAGLHEQYF.

Within the sample, this clonotype is large. V is TRBV6-2 or TRBV6-3 and J is TRBJ1-5; D may be TRBD1 (6 bases). The CDR3 totals 13 residues. The germline gives CDR1 MNHEY, CDR2 SVGEGT. V gave up 0 bases and J gave up 9 bases, with 9 bases separating them. CDR3 region: CASSYSQGRPQHF. The DNA for the CDR3 is TGTGCCAGCAGTTACTCTCAGGGGAGGCCCCAGCATTTT.

This clonotype turned up a few times. The chain carries TRBV20-1 and TRBJ1-2; possible D gene TRBD1, 6 bases. Trimming removed 3 bases from V and 4 bases from J, with 12 bases in between. Germline V gene lookup returns CDR1 DFQATT and CDR2 SNEGSKA (reference sequence). The CDR3 has 13 amino acids. CDR3 in amino acids: CSASAGDLYGYTF. The CDR3 DNA is TGCAGTGCTAGTGCAGGGGACCTCTATGGCTACACCTTC.

This sequence joins TRBV6-2 or TRBV6-3 and TRBJ1-5, with D tentatively TRBD1 (5 bases). Looked up from germline, CDR1 is MNHEY and CDR2 is SVGEGT. The CDR3 runs to 15 residues. V was cut by 6 bases and J by 0 bases, with 12 bases left in between. The CDR3 DNA sequence: TGTGCCAGCAGGAGGGACGGATATAGCAATCAGCCCCAGCATTTT. Translated, it gives CASRRDGYSNQPQHF.

The rearrangement joins TRBV7-2 to TRBJ2-1; 8 nucleotides align to TRBD2. Germline V gives CDR1 SGHTA, CDR2 FQGNSA. This CDR3 region has 16 residues. With V trimmed by 3 bases and J by 5 bases, 9 bases remained unmatched. This CDR3 is CASSFIAGLVNNEQFF. As DNA, the CDR3 is TGTGCCAGCAGCTTTATAGCGGGACTAGTGAACAATGAGCAGTTCTTC.

The CDR3 DNA sequence: TGTGCCAGCAGTGAGTATCATGAGCAGTTCTTC. Its translation is CASSEYHEQFF. This chain links TRBV2 with TRBJ2-1, with D uncertain. The germline V gene has CDR1 SNHLY and CDR2 FYNNEI. The CDR3 totals 11 residues. Trimming pared 3 bases from V and 8 bases from J, leaving 5 bases between. Full variable domain (rest looked up from reference TRBV2 and TRBJ2-1): EPEVTQTPSHQVTQMGQEVILRCVPISNHLYFYWYRQILGQKVEFLVSFYNNEISEKSEIFDDQFSVERPDGSNFTLKIRSTKLEDSAMYFCASSEYHEQFFGPGTRLTVL.

This clonotype was detected only a few times. The genes are TRBV12-5 and TRBJ1-1; D ambiguous. This CDR3 has 14 amino acids. V gave up 1 base and J gave up 0 bases, with 6 bases separating them. Germline values: CDR1 LGHNT, CDR2 FRNRAP. The CDR3 region is CASGLATMNTEAFF. In DNA, the CDR3 is TGTGCTAGTGGTTTGGCGACAATGAACACTGAAGCTTTCTTT. The variable domain in full, completed from reference TRBV12-5 and TRBJ1-1, reads DARVTQTPRHKVTEMGQEVTMRCQPILGHNTVFWYRQTMMQGLELLAYFRNRAPLDDSGMPKDRFSAEMPDATLATLKIQPSEPRDSAVYFCASGLATMNTEAFFGQGTRLTVV.

Only a few counts were recorded for this clonotype. The rearrangement links TRBV15 to TRBJ2-1; TRBD2 matches 8 bases. Germline CDR1 and CDR2: LNHNV and YYDKDF (reference sequence). The CDR3 covers 17 residues. V shed 5 bases, J shed 9 bases, and the junction held 18 bases outside the gene matches. The CDR3 reads CATSSRSWAGGFSEQFF. CDR3 nucleotide sequence: TGTGCCACCAGCTCCCGATCGTGGGCGGGAGGTTTTAGTGAGCAGTTCTTC.

As for this clonotype: At one end, the junction sequence differs from germline, possibly due to a read error. The V call is TRBV19, the J call TRBJ1-2; D ambiguous. The CDR3 contains 14 residues. Germline loops: CDR1 LNHDA, CDR2 SQIVND (reference sequence). CDR3 nucleotides: TGTGCCAATAGTATCGGGTGGGCTAACTATGGCTACACCTTC. This encodes CANSIGWANYGYTF. Drawing the rest from reference TRBV19 and TRBJ1-2, the complete variable domain is DGGITQSPKYLFRKEGQNVTLSCEQNLNHDAMYWYRQDPGQGLRLIYYSQIVNDFQKGDIAEGYSVSREKKESFPLTVTSAQKNPTAFYLCANSIGWANYGYTFGSGTRLTVV.

By sample fraction, this clonotype is large. The V call is TRBV20-1, the J call TRBJ2-1; 9 nucleotides line up with TRBD2. CDR1 is DFQATT and CDR2 is SNEGSKA in the germline V gene (reference sequence). V gave up 4 bases and J gave up 5 bases; unmatched junction bases: 6. The CDR3 spans 14 residues. The CDR3 protein is CSATPGLADNEQFF. The CDR3 DNA reads TGCAGTGCTACACCGGGACTAGCAGACAATGAGCAGTTCTTC.

The rearrangement uses TRBV20-1 and TRBJ1-2; the match to TRBD1 covers 8 bases. This CDR3 contains 13 residues. V lost 5 bases, J lost 4 bases, and 6 bases stayed unmatched. Germline V lookup: CDR1 DFQATT, CDR2 SNEGSKA (reference sequence). The CDR3 DNA follows: TGCAGTGCTGGAACGACAGGGGCCTATGGCTACACCTTC. Amino acids: CSAGTTGAYGYTF.

This chain uses TRBV18 with TRBJ1-1; 8 positions agree with TRBD1. V gave up 5 bases and J gave up 1 base; unmatched junction bases: 6. Germline V gene lookup returns CDR1 KGHSH and CDR2 LQKENI. This CDR3 comprises 15 residues. The CDR3 bases are TGTGCCAGCTCATGGAAGACAGGGGAGAACACTGAAGCTTTCTTT. Protein sequence: CASSWKTGENTEAFF.

This clonotype appeared a few times. The chain joins TRBV6-5 to TRBJ1-3, with no clear D. The CDR3 spans 13 residues. Per the germline V gene, CDR1 is MNHEY and CDR2 is SVGAGI. Trimming shortened V by 2 bases and J by 2 bases, and 4 bases separated the two germline ends. CDR3 sequence (DNA): TGTGCCAGCAGTTACACGACTGGAAACACCATATATTTT. It translates to CASSYTTGNTIYF.